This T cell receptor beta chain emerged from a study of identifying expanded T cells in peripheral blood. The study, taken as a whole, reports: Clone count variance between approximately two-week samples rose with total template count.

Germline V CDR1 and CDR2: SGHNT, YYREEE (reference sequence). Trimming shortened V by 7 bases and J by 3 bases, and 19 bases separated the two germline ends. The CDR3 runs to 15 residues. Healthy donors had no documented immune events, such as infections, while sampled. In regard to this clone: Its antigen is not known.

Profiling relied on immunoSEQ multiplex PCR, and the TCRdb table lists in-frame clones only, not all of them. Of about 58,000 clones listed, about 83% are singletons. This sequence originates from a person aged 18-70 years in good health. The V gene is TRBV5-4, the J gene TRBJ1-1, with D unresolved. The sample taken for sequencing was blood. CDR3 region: CASLGPPGLDTEAFF. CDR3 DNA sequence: TGTGCCAGCCTCGGGCCCCCGGGCTTGGACACTGAAGCTTTCTTT.